The next 22 T cell receptor delta chains were all read from a single sample in a study of gamma-delta T cells after stem cell transplantation. TCRdb re-called the RT-PCR reads via CATT. The table lists a few thousand delta-chain clones, approximately 1.9% of them singletons. The sequenced sample consisted of gamma-delta T cells. Source of these receptors: a human donor. It is not recorded whose cells these are; they may come from a transplant donor.

This clone is judged large. The sample holds other DNA sequences that translate to the same CDR3. CDR3 sequence: CACDTVGGGRDKLIF. CDR3 nucleotide sequence: TGTGCCTGTGACACCGTTGGGGGAGGCCGAGATAAACTCATCTTT. This chain connects TRDV2 to TRDJ1; TRDD3 matches at 7 bases. Trimming cost V 0 bases and J 5 bases; bases outside gene matches: 8. Germline V gene lookup returns CDR1 GEAIGNYY and CDR2 EKD. This CDR3 has 15 amino acids.

Of note for this clone: The protein that TCRdb holds for this DNA derives from a much larger clone and differs from the translated DNA at residue 5, which likely indicates a read error; the protein shown here is translated from the DNA. The chain links TRDV2 to TRDJ1; TRDD3 matches at 10 bases. This CDR3 region has 18 residues. Germline V gene data show CDR1 as GEAIGNYY and CDR2 as EKD. Trimming removed 2 bases from V and 1 base from J; junction bases left unmatched: 12. This CDR3 is CACDIVSLTGGSTDKLIF. The DNA for the CDR3 is TGTGCCTGTGACATCGTGTCCCTTACTGGGGGATCCACCGATAAACTCATCTTT.

Details on this clone: Since a far larger clone is one base different, this is likely a read error. Within the sample, other DNA sequences also encode this same CDR3. This chain connects TRDV2 to TRDJ1, with 7 nucleotides matching TRDD3. Germline V gene lookup returns CDR1 GEAIGNYY and CDR2 EKD. This CDR3 contains 20 residues. V shed 0 bases and J 0 bases; nucleotides not matched to a gene: 18. The CDR3 spells CACDTLGGSGGYEYTDKLIF. DNA of the CDR3: TGTGCCTGTGACACCCTTGGAGGCTCTGGGGGGTACGAGTACACCGATAAACTCATCTTT.

This clone was seen only a few times. The V and J genes are TRDV2 and TRDJ1, with D perhaps TRDD3 (6 bases). V was cut by 2 bases and J by 0 bases, with 18 bases left in between. Germline CDR1 is GEAIGNYY and CDR2 is EKD. This CDR3 comprises 17 residues. The CDR3 DNA is TGTGCCTGTGACAGCGTTTTGGGGGCTAAGTACACCGATAAACTCATCTTT. Translation: CACDSVLGAKYTDKLIF.

There are a few counts of this clone. With only one base between it and a far larger clone, this is likely a read error. Other DNA sequences in the same sample also yield this CDR3. Here the CDR3 DNA reads TGTGCCTGTGACTTACTGGGCTCTTTGACGGCACAACTCTTCTTT. Amino acid sequence: CACDLLGSLTAQLFF. The gene calls are TRDV2 and TRDJ2; D is perhaps TRDD3 (6 bases). Germline CDR1 GEAIGNYY, CDR2 EKD. The CDR3 has 15 residues.

Concerning this clone itself: A much bigger clone sits one base away, suggesting this may be a read error. The sample has other DNA sequences that encode this CDR3 too. The V gene is TRDV2, the J gene TRDJ1; TRDD3 matches 8 bases. Germline V gene sequence: CDR1 GEAIGNYY, CDR2 EKD. The CDR3 is made up of 20 amino acids. The CDR3 sequence is CACDPVLGGRPESDTDKLIF. In DNA, the CDR3 is TGTGCCTGTGACCCCGTACTGGGGGGACGCCCCGAGTCAGACACCGATAAACTCATTTTT.

This clone was recorded a few times. The chain joins TRDV2 to TRDJ1; 8 bases agree with TRDD3. This CDR3 is built from 16 residues. Germline CDR1 and CDR2: GEAIGNYY and EKD. V shed 3 bases, J shed 0 bases, and the junction held 8 bases outside the gene matches. The CDR3, as DNA: TGTGCCTGTGACCCCCTGGGGGAAACGTACACCGATAAACTCATCTTT. Its protein is CACDPLGETYTDKLIF.

Of note for this clone: A read error likely explains why the TCRdb protein, taken from a much larger clone, differs from this DNA's translation at residue 13; the protein shown is translated from the DNA. The chain couples TRDV2 to TRDJ1; TRDD3 agrees at 9 bases. The CDR3 loop spans 18 amino acids. Germline-derived CDR1 and CDR2 are GEAIGNYY and EKD. Trimming removed 1 base from V and 3 bases from J; junction bases left unmatched: 14. The CDR3 DNA reads as TGTGCCTGTGACACTCTCCGTACTGGGGGACCTAGGGCCGATAAACTCATCTTT. This encodes CACDTLRTGGPRADKLIF.

There are a few counts of this clone. It differs at one base from a far larger clone, so likely a read error. Other DNA sequences in the sample encode the same CDR3. V is TRDV2 and J is TRDJ1; no reliable D call. V was clipped by 0 bases and J by 1 base, with 17 bases between them. The CDR3 has 17 residues. The germline gives CDR1 GEAIGNYY, CDR2 EKD. The DNA of the CDR3 is TGTGCCTGTGACACCCTGCCTGGAGGACACTTCACCGATAAACTCATCTTT. Amino acid sequence: CACDTLPGGHFTDKLIF.

This chain joins TRDV2 and TRDJ1; TRDD3 matches at 10 bases. Germline V gives CDR1 GEAIGNYY, CDR2 EKD. V was clipped by 3 bases and J by 0 bases; unmatched bases: 9. The CDR3 has 17 amino acids. The DNA for the CDR3 is TGTGCCTGTGACCATTTGGGGGATACTACAGACACCGATAAACTCATCTTT. This translates into CACDHLGDTTDTDKLIF.

Of note for this clone: TCRdb attributes to this sequence the protein of a much larger clone, which differs from the DNA translation at residue 4; a read error is likely, and the protein displayed is translated from the DNA. The chain combines TRDV2 with TRDJ1; D possibly corresponds to TRDD3 (5 bases). The length of the CDR3 is 15 residues. The germline gives CDR1 GEAIGNYY, CDR2 EKD. The CDR3 bases are TGTGCCTGTGGCACCTTAGGGGGCCTCACCGATAAACTCATCTTT. Residues: CACGTLGGLTDKLIF.

This clone is medium-sized. The rearrangement uses TRDV2 and TRDJ1, with 8 bases aligning to TRDD3. Trimming at V came to 2 bases and at J to 0 bases, leaving 13 bases not matched to a gene. CDR3 length: 18 amino acids. The germline CDR1 and CDR2 sequences are GEAIGNYY and EKD. This chain's CDR3 is CACDRLGDLTIYTDKLIF. The CDR3 bases are TGTGCCTGTGACAGGCTGGGGGACCTCACAATATACACCGATAAACTCATCTTT.

A remark on this clone: TCRdb shows a much larger clone's protein in place of this DNA's translation, and the two differ at residue 8, likely through a read error; the protein shown is translated from the DNA. The chain has TRDV2 and TRDJ1; 10 nucleotides line up with TRDD3. J gave up 0 bases and V 0 bases, and 12 bases lay outside the gene matches. Germline-derived CDR1 and CDR2 are GEAIGNYY and EKD. This CDR3 is 19 amino acids long. The CDR3 loop is CACDTLSGSTGGYTDKLIF. The CDR3 bases are TGTGCCTGTGACACCCTTTCCGGGAGTACTGGGGGATACACCGATAAACTCATCTTT.

In regard to this clone: Translating this DNA gives a protein that differs at residue 4 from the TCRdb one, which belongs to a much larger clone; a read error is likely, and the protein shown is this translation. The chain combines TRDV2 with TRDJ1; 8 bases line up with TRDD3. V lost 5 bases to trimming and J lost 0 bases; unmatched junction nucleotides: 19. The CDR3 runs 19 residues. Germline CDR1 reads GEAIGNYY; CDR2 reads EKD. CDR3 sequence (DNA): TGTGCCTGTGTCAATTTGTCCTTTGGGGATACTGCTCACACCGATAAACTCATCTTT. This gives the protein CACVNLSFGDTAHTDKLIF.

This clone was picked up a small number of times. The TCRdb protein, from a much larger clone, departs from this DNA's translation at residue 18, likely by read error; the protein shown derives from the DNA. The chain employs TRDV2 and TRDJ1, with 12 nucleotides matching TRDD3. CDR1 GEAIGNYY and CDR2 EKD come from the germline V gene. This CDR3 has 20 amino acids. CDR3 in amino acids: CACYQTSYWGILDNTDKFIF. CDR3 DNA: TGTGCCTGTTACCAGACAAGCTACTGGGGGATACTCGATAACACCGATAAATTCATCTTT.

This clone showed up just a few times. The chain links TRDV2 to TRDJ3; TRDD3 matches at 11 bases. CDR3 length equals 20 residues. J lost 0 bases, V lost 3 bases, and 9 bases had no gene match. Germline-derived CDR1 and CDR2 are GEAIGNYY and EKD. The CDR3 nucleotides read TGTGCCTGTGACCCTGTACTGGGGGATAAGAGCTCCTGGGACACCCGACAGATGTTTTTC. Translating gives CACDPVLGDKSSWDTRQMFF.

Within the sample, this clone is medium-sized. DNA for the CDR3: TGTGCCTGTGACACTATTCGGGGGATACCTAATGGTAGCGATAAACTCATCTTT. Amino acid sequence: CACDTIRGIPNGSDKLIF. J is TRDJ1 and V is TRDV2; 9 bases fit TRDD3. Germline lookup yields CDR1 GEAIGNYY and CDR2 EKD. The junction had 15 bases not matched to a gene; V was cut back by 1 base and J by 4 bases. The CDR3 is 18 amino acids.

Details on this clone: A far larger clone is only one base removed, so a read error is likely. Other DNA sequences in the same sample also yield this CDR3. This chain joins TRDV2 and TRDJ3; 8 bases fit TRDD3. The CDR3 contains 19 residues. CDR1 GEAIGNYY and CDR2 EKD come from the germline V gene. In nucleotides, the CDR3 is TGTGCCTGTGACGGAACTGGGGGCTATAGCTCCTGGGACACCCGGCAGATGTTTTTC. Translation gives CACDGTGGYSSWDTRQMFF.

Note on this clone: This DNA's translation differs at residue 4 from TCRdb's protein, which comes from a much larger clone; a read error is likely, and the protein shown is translated from the DNA. The rearrangement joins TRDV2 to TRDJ1; D unresolved. Trimming pared 5 bases from V and 2 bases from J, leaving 11 bases between. This CDR3 spans 13 amino acids. CDR1 and CDR2 from the germline V gene are GEAIGNYY and EKD. For the CDR3, the DNA is TGTGCCTGTGGTAGACTCGGAACCGATAAACTCATCTTT. Its protein is CACGRLGTDKLIF.

As concerns this clone: The TCRdb protein, from a much larger clone, departs from this DNA's translation at residue 7, likely by read error; the protein shown derives from the DNA. DNA of the CDR3: TGTGCCTGTGACACCCTCTGTACTGGGGGATACGAGATGGCACAACTCTTCTTT. Amino acids: CACDTLCTGGYEMAQLFF. The rearrangement joins TRDV2 to TRDJ2; 13 bases map to TRDD3. From germline, CDR1 is GEAIGNYY and CDR2 EKD. V lost 0 bases, J lost 8 bases, and 11 bases stayed unmatched. The CDR3 contains 18 residues.

In this sample, this clone turned up many times. A read error likely explains this, since a far larger clone differs by one base. V usage is TRDV2 and J usage is TRDJ1; the match to TRDD3 covers 13 bases. CDR1 is GEAIGNYY and CDR2 is EKD in the germline V gene. The length of the CDR3 is 19 residues. Trimming at V came to 3 bases and at J to 0 bases, leaving 12 bases not matched to a gene. Here the CDR3 reads CACDAVLGDTLPNTDKLIF. The CDR3 DNA reads TGTGCCTGTGACGCTGTACTGGGGGATACGCTACCCAACACCGATAAACTCATCTTT.

In this sample, this clone is medium-sized. V is TRDV2 and J is TRDJ1; 11 nucleotides line up with TRDD3. Per the germline V gene, CDR1 is GEAIGNYY and CDR2 is EKD. The CDR3 is 16 amino acids. The J segment lost 1 base and the V segment lost 4 bases, leaving 7 bases of the junction unmatched. This chain's CDR3 is CACDPLLGDITDKLIF. In DNA, the CDR3 is TGTGCCTGTGATCCTCTACTGGGGGATATCACCGATAAACTCATCTTT.